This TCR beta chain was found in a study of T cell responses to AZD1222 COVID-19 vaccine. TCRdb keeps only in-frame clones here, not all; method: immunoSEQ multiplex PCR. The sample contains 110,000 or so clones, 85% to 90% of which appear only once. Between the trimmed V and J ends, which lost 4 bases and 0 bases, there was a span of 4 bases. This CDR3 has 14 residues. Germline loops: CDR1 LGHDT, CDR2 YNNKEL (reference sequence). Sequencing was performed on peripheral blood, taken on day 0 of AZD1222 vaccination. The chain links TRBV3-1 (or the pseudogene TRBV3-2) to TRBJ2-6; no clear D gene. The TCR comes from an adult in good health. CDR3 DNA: TGTGCCAGCAGCCTGGCCTCTGGGGCCAACGTCCTGACTTTC. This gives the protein CASSLASGANVLTF.